These T cell receptor beta chains were read from a single sample in a study of beta chain features in type 1 diabetes. TCRdb keeps only in-frame clones here, not all; method: immunoSEQ multiplex PCR. Of 900,000 or so clones in the sample, roughly 15% were seen once. Sequencing used naive CD4+ T cells from blood. Receptors were obtained from a woman aged 18-35 years in good health. CDR3s include the opening cysteine and the closing phenylalanine or tryptophan.

TRBV6-1	TRBJ1-2	CASRQTRSSNYGYTF
TRBV6-6	TRBJ2-3	CASSYSGTGAADTQYF
TRBV11-2	TRBJ2-5	CASMGGRETQYF
TRBV4-2	TRBJ1-3	CASSQERTGVSGNTIYF
TRBV29-1	TRBJ2-7	CSAQTSGSDEQYF
TRBV11-2	TRBJ2-3	CASRLGEITDTQYF
TRBV19	TRBJ2-1	CASSIDGYKWNEQFF
TRBV6-5	TRBJ1-2	CASSLRPTNYGYTF
TRBV7-3	TRBJ2-2	CASSLLPNTGELFF
TRBV5-1	TRBJ2-3	CASSYLSGRAADTQYF